The 32 T cell receptor beta chains listed next were all sequenced from one sample in a study of control samples from healthy donors and cancer patients. Clones were read by immunoSEQ multiplex PCR, and TCRdb kept only the in-frame ones, dropping some. This repertoire shows about 270,000 clones, around 80% found once; its top ten account for 13%. The sequencing sample was made of PBMCs. The receptors come from a woman between 55 and 75 years old with lung cancer.

The chain employs TRBV10-3 and TRBJ2-1, with D possibly matching TRBD2 (6 bases). This CDR3 region has 13 residues. Per germline, CDR1 ENHRY and CDR2 SYGVKD. V lost 8 bases, J lost 0 bases, and 8 bases lay in between. The CDR3 DNA is TGTGCCATCGCGGGGAACTCCTACAATGAGCAGTTCTTC. The encoded protein is CAIAGNSYNEQFF.

The V gene is TRBV28, the J gene TRBJ2-5; D possibly corresponds to TRBD1 (5 bases). V dropped 4 bases and J dropped 4 bases, with 19 bases sitting between them. The CDR3 extends over 16 amino acids. From germline, CDR1 is MDHEN and CDR2 SYDVKM. The chain's CDR3 is CASSSPGARSLETQYF. The CDR3 region has the DNA TGTGCCAGCAGTTCCCCTGGGGCCCGATCTTTAGAGACCCAGTACTTC.

The chain is built from TRBV27 and TRBJ2-1; no reliable D call. CDR1 is MNHEY and CDR2 is SMNVEV in the germline V gene (reference sequence). CDR3 length: 16 amino acids. Trimming stripped 0 bases from V and 0 bases from J, with 9 bases between. The chain's CDR3 is CASSLSNSVSYNEQFF. As DNA, the CDR3 is TGTGCCAGCAGTTTATCGAACAGTGTCTCCTACAATGAGCAGTTCTTC.

This chain connects TRBV20-1 to TRBJ2-7; a weak D match, TRBD2 (6 bases). This CDR3 region has 11 residues. Germline lookup yields CDR1 DFQATT and CDR2 SNEGSKA (reference sequence). V shed 7 bases and J shed 3 bases, with 10 bases lying between them. The CDR3 DNA reads TGCAGTGTCGGGAGCAACTACGAGCAGTACTTC. The encoded protein is CSVGSNYEQYF.

The V and J genes are TRBV23-1 and TRBJ2-7; D not resolved. TRBV23-1 is labeled an ORF, and its function is uncertain. There are 15 residues in the CDR3. Trimming pared 8 bases from V and 0 bases from J, leaving 17 bases between. CDR3 amino acids: CASRPIQHHSYEQYF. Here the CDR3 DNA reads TGCGCCAGCCGACCAATCCAGCATCACTCCTACGAGCAGTACTTC.

This clone was seen once. The rearrangement joins TRBV5-1 to TRBJ2-5; D possibly corresponds to TRBD2 (6 bases). V was pared by 1 base and J by 2 bases, with 12 bases between. The CDR3 loop spans 15 amino acids. Germline CDR1 SGHRS, CDR2 YFSETQ. The CDR3 spells CASSLMPSDQETQYF. DNA for the CDR3: TGCGCCAGCAGCTTGATGCCTAGCGATCAAGAGACCCAGTACTTC.

The chain couples TRBV2 to TRBJ2-1; 7 bases match TRBD1. This CDR3 has 15 residues. The germline V gene has CDR1 SNHLY and CDR2 FYNNEI. V shed 8 bases and J 2 bases; nucleotides not matched to a gene: 9. The DNA of the CDR3 is TGTGCCAGCGGGTCTCGGGACAGAGCCTACAATGAGCAGTTCTTC. It encodes CASGSRDRAYNEQFF.

The V gene is TRBV12-5, the J gene TRBJ2-1, with 13 bases lining up with TRBD2. V was pared by 2 bases and J by 4 bases, with 8 bases of the junction left unmatched. CDR3 length equals 18 residues. The germline gives CDR1 LGHNT, CDR2 FRNRAP. The CDR3 DNA sequence: TGTGCTAGTGGTTTGCTACTAGCGGGGGGGCGAAATTACAATGAGCAGTTCTTC. It specifies CASGLLLAGGRNYNEQFF.

The chain carries TRBV30 and TRBJ1-6; no clear D. CDR1 and CDR2 (germline): GTSNPN, SVGIG (reference sequence). The V and J ends lost 0 bases and 4 bases respectively, with 10 bases between them. This CDR3 comprises 15 residues. In DNA, the CDR3 is TGTGCCTGGAGTGTACCCGTACTTTATAATTCACCCCTCCACTTT. It yields the protein CAWSVPVLYNSPLHF. Looking up the rest from reference TRBV30 and TRBJ1-6 gives the full variable domain: SQTIHQWPATLVQPVGSPLSLECTVEGTSNPNLYWYRQAAGRGLQLLFYSVGIGQISSEVPQNLSASRPQDRQFILSSKKLLLSDSGFYLCAWSVPVLYNSPLHFGNGTRLTVT.

This clone occurred once. The chain employs TRBV19 and TRBJ1-5; tentative D call: TRBD1 (6 bases). With 7 bases removed from V and 2 bases from J, the gap between germline ends came to 15 bases. Germline CDR1 and CDR2: LNHDA and SQIVND (reference sequence). CDR3 length: 15 amino acids. CDR3 sequence reads: CASKGTLRGNQPQHF. The CDR3 DNA sequence: TGTGCCAGTAAAGGGACACTCCGGGGCAATCAGCCCCAGCATTTT.

The rearrangement links TRBV9 to TRBJ1-2; D gene uncertain. Trimming took off 0 bases at V and 6 bases at J, with 12 bases between the two ends. Germline CDR1 reads SGDLS; CDR2 reads YYNGEE. This CDR3 has 14 residues. CDR3 sequence: CASSVDGVSNGYTF. The CDR3 nucleotides are TGTGCCAGCAGCGTAGATGGGGTGTCCAATGGCTACACCTTC. The whole variable domain, remainder taken from reference TRBV9 and TRBJ1-2, is DSGVTQTPKHLITATGQRVTLRCSPRSGDLSVYWYQQSLDQGLQFLIQYYNGEERAKGNILERFSAQQFPDLHSELNLSSLELGDSALYFCASSVDGVSNGYTFGSGTRLTVV.

This chain uses TRBV12-5 with TRBJ1-1; D call uncertain. V dropped 0 bases and J dropped 0 bases, with 11 bases sitting between them. Germline values: CDR1 LGHNT, CDR2 FRNRAP. The CDR3 contains 16 residues. This chain's CDR3 is CASGLVLGTMNTEAFF. Written as DNA, the CDR3 is TGTGCTAGTGGTTTGGTACTAGGAACCATGAACACTGAAGCTTTCTTT.

This rearrangement joins TRBV19 to TRBJ2-1; D may be TRBD1 (5 bases). V lost 11 bases to trimming and J lost 2 bases, with 13 bases between them. This CDR3 has 13 amino acids. Germline V gene sequence: CDR1 LNHDA, CDR2 SQIVND (reference sequence). The CDR3 spells CAAGQGTYNEQFF. CDR3 nucleotides: TGTGCCGCCGGCCAGGGAACCTACAATGAGCAGTTCTTC.

The count of this clone is one. This chain links TRBV5-1 with TRBJ1-1, with D hard to call. This CDR3 contains 15 residues. V dropped 0 bases and J dropped 5 bases, with 14 bases sitting between them. Germline loops: CDR1 SGHRS, CDR2 YFSETQ. The CDR3 sequence is CASSLDSVSHTEAFF. CDR3 bases: TGCGCCAGCAGCTTGGATAGTGTGTCTCATACTGAAGCTTTCTTT.

V usage is TRBV4-2 and J usage is TRBJ2-5; D is unresolved. The CDR3 spans 14 residues. Germline CDR1 reads LGHNA; CDR2 reads YNFKEQ. Trimming left V 3 bases short and J 5 bases short, with 13 bases between. The CDR3 nucleotides are TGTGCCAGCAGCCATGGGGTTGGTTTGGAGACCCAGTACTTC. Translated: CASSHGVGLETQYF.

This chain connects TRBV12-3 or TRBV12-4 to TRBJ2-4; D gene ambiguous. V lost 3 bases to trimming and J lost 9 bases, with 12 bases between them. CDR3 length: 13 amino acids. DNA of the CDR3: TGTGCCAGCAGTTTCCAGCGTCTCGGCATTCAGTACTTC. This translates into CASSFQRLGIQYF.

This clone was seen only a few times. The chain joins TRBV5-1 to TRBJ2-1; unclear D gene. The CDR3 has 11 residues. Per the germline V gene, CDR1 is SGHRS and CDR2 is YFSETQ. With 0 bases removed from V and 5 bases from J, the gap between germline ends came to 0 bases. The CDR3 region has the DNA TGCGCCAGCAGCTTGGACAATGAGCAGTTCTTC. It translates to CASSLDNEQFF.

The chain couples TRBV6-5 to TRBJ2-3; 7 nucleotides match TRBD2. The V and J ends lost 4 bases and 2 bases, in that order; junction bases with no gene match: 3. The CDR3 covers 14 residues. Germline loops: CDR1 MNHEY, CDR2 SVGAGI. CDR3 in amino acids: CASSSRLATDTQYF. Here the CDR3 DNA reads TGTGCCAGCAGTTCCCGACTAGCCACAGATACGCAGTATTTT.

This clone was observed once. The chain employs TRBV2 and TRBJ1-6; D is perhaps TRBD1 (6 bases). CDR1 is SNHLY, CDR2 FYNNEI, per germline. The CDR3 has 13 amino acids. The V end was cut by 10 bases, the J end by 4 bases, with 11 bases between. In DNA form, the CDR3 reads TGTGCCAAACAGCAGGGGTATAATTCACCCCTCCACTTT. This translates into CAKQQGYNSPLHF.

This chain links TRBV10-3 with TRBJ2-7; a possible D gene is TRBD1 (5 bases). Trimming removed 3 bases from V and 2 bases from J, with 8 bases in between. Germline V gene lookup returns CDR1 ENHRY and CDR2 SYGVKD. This CDR3 region has 13 residues. The CDR3 is CAISDRQTYEQYF. CDR3 nucleotides: TGTGCCATCAGTGACAGACAGACCTACGAGCAGTACTTC.

This chain joins TRBV7-9 and TRBJ2-2; the D gene could be TRBD1 or TRBD2 (5 bases each). Germline assignment: CDR1 SEHNR and CDR2 FQNEAQ (reference sequence). The CDR3 contains 15 residues. The V and J ends lost 5 bases and 4 bases respectively, with 14 bases between them. The CDR3, as DNA: TGTGCCAGCAGCGAGGGACGGAATCCCACCGGGGAGCTGTTTTTT. Protein product: CASSEGRNPTGELFF.

In its sample, this clone was seen many times. This rearrangement joins TRBV6-2 or TRBV6-3 to TRBJ2-1, with D hard to call. The V gene lost 5 bases and the J gene lost 9 bases, with 8 bases spanning the gap. Germline CDR1 and CDR2: MNHEY and SVGEGT. This CDR3 contains 11 residues. The CDR3 sequence: CASSKGFEQFF. CDR3 coding DNA: TGTGCCAGCAGTAAGGGCTTTGAGCAGTTCTTC.

The rearrangement links TRBV18 to TRBJ2-7; 8 bases map to TRBD1. The CDR3 loop spans 15 amino acids. J lost 2 bases, V lost 4 bases, and 7 bases had no gene match. Germline-derived CDR1 and CDR2 are KGHSH and LQKENI. CDR3: CASSQSGGATYEQYF. Here the CDR3 DNA reads TGTGCCAGCTCACAATCAGGGGGCGCCACCTACGAGCAGTACTTC.

The chain employs TRBV2 and TRBJ1-2; tentatively, D is TRBD1 (6 bases). Per the germline V gene, CDR1 is SNHLY and CDR2 is FYNNEI. CDR3 length: 12 residues. CDR3 region: CVSADSDYGYTF. Written as DNA, the CDR3 is TGTGTCTCGGCGGACAGCGACTATGGCTACACCTTC.

The sample holds a few counts of this clone. V usage is TRBV19 and J usage is TRBJ1-1, with unresolved D. This CDR3 comprises 13 residues. Germline V lookup: CDR1 LNHDA, CDR2 SQIVND (reference sequence). With 4 bases removed from V and 5 bases from J, the gap between germline ends came to 11 bases. This CDR3 is CASSNQVGTEAFF. CDR3 bases: TGTGCCAGTAGTAACCAGGTAGGAACTGAAGCTTTCTTT. The entire variable domain, with the rest obtained from reference TRBV19 and TRBJ1-1, is as follows: DGGITQSPKYLFRKEGQNVTLSCEQNLNHDAMYWYRQDPGQGLRLIYYSQIVNDFQKGDIAEGYSVSREKKESFPLTVTSAQKNPTAFYLCASSNQVGTEAFFGQGTRLTVV.

The chain uses TRBV10-1 and TRBJ2-3; D is uncertain. CDR3 length: 13 residues. Trimming took 6 bases from V and 0 from J, leaving 7 bases between them. Germline V gene lookup returns CDR1 WNHNN and CDR2 SYGVQD (reference sequence). The CDR3 nucleotides read TGCGCCAGCAGCGCTGCTAGCACAGATACGCAGTATTTT. Translation gives CASSAASTDTQYF.

The chain has TRBV27 and TRBJ2-7; TRBD1 aligns across 7 bases. The CDR3 is 13 amino acids. Germline lookup yields CDR1 MNHEY and CDR2 SMNVEV (reference sequence). V lost 5 bases to trimming and J lost 6 bases; unmatched junction nucleotides: 7. The CDR3 nucleotides are TGTGCCAGCAGTCCTGGGACAGCCCGCGAGCAGTACTTC. Its protein is CASSPGTAREQYF.

The chain combines TRBV5-1 with TRBJ1-1; D ambiguous. The CDR3 length is 15 residues. The germline gives CDR1 SGHRS, CDR2 YFSETQ. Trimming took 0 bases from V and 3 from J, leaving 12 bases between them. The CDR3 here is CASSLGNGRDTEAFF. In DNA, the CDR3 is TGCGCCAGCAGCTTGGGAAACGGAAGGGACACTGAAGCTTTCTTT.

The genes are TRBV9 and TRBJ2-3, with TRBD2 matching 8 bases. The CDR3 has 16 amino acids. The germline V gene has CDR1 SGDLS and CDR2 YYNGEE. V trimming: 6 bases; J trimming: 6 bases; junction bases outside the gene matches: 15. In nucleotides, the CDR3 is TGTGCCAGCACGGCCGACCTCCGGGGGGGGAGGGATACGCAGTATTTT. Its translation: CASTADLRGGRDTQYF.

The CDR3 sequence: CASRQGRNSPLHF. CDR3 DNA: TGTGCCAGCAGACAGGGCAGGAATTCACCCCTCCACTTT. This rearrangement joins TRBV11-2 to TRBJ1-6, with a possible D match to TRBD1 (6 bases). This CDR3 has 13 amino acids. CDR1 is SGHAT, CDR2 FQNNGV, per germline. V lost 6 bases and J lost 7, with 10 bases in between.

The chain uses TRBV28 and TRBJ1-1, with D perhaps TRBD1 (5 bases). This CDR3 has 14 amino acids. V lost 6 bases and J 0 bases, leaving 11 bases between the germline ends. Germline V gene lookup returns CDR1 MDHEN and CDR2 SYDVKM. The CDR3 here is CASSLRQMNTEAFF. The DNA of the CDR3 is TGTGCCAGCAGCCTTCGACAGATGAACACTGAAGCTTTCTTT.

J is TRBJ2-2 and V is TRBV5-1, with 7 bases fitting TRBD2. The CDR3 runs to 14 residues. Germline trimming cut 0 bases from V and 6 bases from J; bases unmatched to any gene: 2. CDR1 SGHRS and CDR2 YFSETQ come from the germline V gene. The DNA for the CDR3 is TGCGCCAGCAGCTTGGCTGGGGGGGCCGGGGAGCTGTTTTTT. Its translation: CASSLAGGAGELFF.